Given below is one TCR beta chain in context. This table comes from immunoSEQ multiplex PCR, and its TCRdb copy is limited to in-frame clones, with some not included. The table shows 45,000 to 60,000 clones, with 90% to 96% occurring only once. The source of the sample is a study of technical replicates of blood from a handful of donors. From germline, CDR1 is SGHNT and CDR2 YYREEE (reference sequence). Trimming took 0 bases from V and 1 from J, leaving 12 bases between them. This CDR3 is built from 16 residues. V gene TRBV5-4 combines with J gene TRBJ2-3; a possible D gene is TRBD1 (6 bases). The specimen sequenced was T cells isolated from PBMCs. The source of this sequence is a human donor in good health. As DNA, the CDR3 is TGTGCCAGCAGCTTGGACCAGGGGTCCGGCACAGATACGCAGTATTTT. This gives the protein CASSLDQGSGTDTQYF. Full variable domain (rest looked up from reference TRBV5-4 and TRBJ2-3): ETGVTQSPTHLIKTRGQQVTLRCSSQSGHNTVSWYQQALGQGPQFIFQYYREEENGRGNFPPRFSGLQFPNYSSELNVNALELDDSALYLCASSLDQGSGTDTQYFGPGTRLTVL.